This TCR beta chain is from a study of shared clonotypes between healthy human individuals. Trimming left V 5 bases short and J 5 bases short, with 15 bases between. CDR3 length: 14 amino acids. CDR1 is SNHLY, CDR2 FYNNEI, per germline. TCRdb keeps only in-frame clones here, not all; method: immunoSEQ multiplex PCR. Of 2,500,000 or so clones listed, 80% to 95% were seen once; the top ten hold 0.36%. The TCR was taken from a man aged 18 to 35 in good health. Some clones in this sample may be carry-over from other donors' samples. Sequencing was carried out using naive CD4+ T cells from PBMCs. The sample's subset: CD45RA+ positively selected. The J gene is TRBJ1-2, the V gene TRBV2; no reliable D call. The CDR3 sequence is CASSTALGNYGYTF. CDR3 coding DNA: TGTGCCAGCAGTACGGCCCTAGGGAATTATGGCTACACCTTC.